Presented here are 8 T cell receptor beta chains from one specimen sequenced in a study of T cell responses to AZD1222 COVID-19 vaccine. Clones were sequenced by immunoSEQ multiplex PCR, and TCRdb holds only the in-frame ones, with some missing. In the table there are around 150,000 clones, 90% of which are singletons. The sequenced sample was peripheral blood, obtained on day 0 of AZD1222 vaccination. All receptors come from an adult in good health.

V and J are TRBV18 and TRBJ1-3; D gene uncertain. Germline assignment: CDR1 KGHSH and CDR2 LQKENI. The CDR3 totals 17 residues. The V end lost 3 bases, the J end lost 1 base, and 16 bases lay between the germline ends. The CDR3 is CASSPAQSWTSGNTIYF. The CDR3, as DNA: TGTGCCAGCTCACCGGCTCAATCCTGGACGTCTGGAAACACCATATATTTT.

V usage is TRBV25-1 and J usage is TRBJ1-5; tentatively, D is TRBD1 (5 bases). The CDR3 loop spans 15 amino acids. Per germline, CDR1 MGHDK and CDR2 SYGVNS. V shed 1 base and J shed 0 bases, with 7 bases lying between them. The CDR3: CASSESQGSNQPQHF. DNA for the CDR3: TGTGCCAGCAGTGAATCTCAGGGTAGCAATCAGCCCCAGCATTTT.

The genes are TRBV10-1 and TRBJ1-5; D is undetermined. CDR1 is WNHNN and CDR2 is SYGVQD in the germline V gene (reference sequence). CDR3 size: 15 residues. Trimming took 3 bases from V and 4 from J, leaving 13 bases between them. The CDR3 sequence is CASSDVGHENQPQHF. As DNA, the CDR3 is TGCGCCAGCAGTGATGTCGGGCATGAGAATCAGCCCCAGCATTTT.

This clone was counted a single time. This chain joins TRBV4-3 and TRBJ1-6; D remains unclear. This CDR3 region has 18 residues. In germline, CDR1 is LGHNA, CDR2 YSLEER. Trimming removed 0 bases from V and 7 bases from J, with 19 bases in between. The CDR3 DNA reads as TGCGCCAGCAGCCAAGAAAGCCCCGAGGCTGCGGGGAATTCACCCCTCCACTTT. Residues: CASSQESPEAAGNSPLHF.

The V call is TRBV28, the J call TRBJ2-5, with D unresolved. The V end lost 6 bases, the J end lost 0 bases, and 8 bases lay between the germline ends. The CDR3 length is 13 residues. Germline-derived CDR1 and CDR2 are MDHEN and SYDVKM. The DNA for the CDR3 is TGTGCCAGCAGACAAGGGAACCAAGAGACCCAGTACTTC. Translated, it gives CASRQGNQETQYF. The complete variable domain, with remaining parts taken from reference TRBV28 and TRBJ2-5, reads DVKVTQSSRYLVKRTGEKVFLECVQDMDHENMFWYRQDPGLGLRLIYFSYDVKMKEKGDIPEGYSVSREKKERFSLILESASTNQTSMYLCASRQGNQETQYFGPGTRLLVL.

In its sample, this clone was seen once. The genes are TRBV5-1 and TRBJ1-2; no reliable D call. The germline gives CDR1 SGHRS, CDR2 YFSETQ. V lost 4 bases to trimming and J lost 8 bases, with 12 bases between them. The CDR3 extends over 12 amino acids. CDR3 DNA sequence: TGCGCCAGCAGCCAAGACGTGGAGGGCTACACCTTC. Translating it yields CASSQDVEGYTF.

This clone was seen more than once but under ten times. The V gene is TRBV25-1, the J gene TRBJ1-1; possible D gene TRBD1, 6 bases. Trimming took off 8 bases at V and 1 base at J, with 14 bases between the two ends. CDR3 length: 14 amino acids. CDR1 and CDR2 (germline): MGHDK, SYGVNS. The CDR3 DNA follows: TGTGCCAGCCCTACCGGGACACCGAACACTGAAGCTTTCTTT. It encodes CASPTGTPNTEAFF. Using reference TRBV25-1 and TRBJ1-1 for the parts outside the CDR3, the full variable domain is EADIYQTPRYLVIGTGKKITLECSQTMGHDKMYWYQQDPGMELHLIHYSYGVNSTEKGDLSSESTVSRIRTEHFPLTLESARPSHTSQYLCASPTGTPNTEAFFGQGTRLTVV.

The chain links TRBV6-5 to TRBJ1-1; D uncertain. The V gene lost 8 bases and the J gene lost 1 base, with 5 bases spanning the gap. This CDR3 spans 11 amino acids. CDR1 is MNHEY and CDR2 is SVGAGI in the germline V gene. The CDR3 nucleotides are TGTGCCAGCGAGAGGAACACTGAAGCTTTCTTT. It is translated as CASERNTEAFF.